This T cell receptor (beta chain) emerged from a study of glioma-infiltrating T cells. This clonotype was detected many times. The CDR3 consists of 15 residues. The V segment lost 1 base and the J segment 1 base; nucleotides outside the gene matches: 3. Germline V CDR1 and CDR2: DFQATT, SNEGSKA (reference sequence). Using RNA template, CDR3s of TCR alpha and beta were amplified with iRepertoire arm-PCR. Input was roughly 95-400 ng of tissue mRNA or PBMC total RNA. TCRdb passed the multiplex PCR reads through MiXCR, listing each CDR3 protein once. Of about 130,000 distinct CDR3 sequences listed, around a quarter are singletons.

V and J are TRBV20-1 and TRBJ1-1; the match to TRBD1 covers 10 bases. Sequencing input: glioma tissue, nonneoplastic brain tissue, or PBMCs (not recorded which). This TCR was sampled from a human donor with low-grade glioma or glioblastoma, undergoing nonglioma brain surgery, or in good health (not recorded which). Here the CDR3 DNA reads TGCAGTGCTAGAGTGGGGACAGGGGCGAACACTGAAGCTTTCTTT. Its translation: CSARVGTGANTEAFF.